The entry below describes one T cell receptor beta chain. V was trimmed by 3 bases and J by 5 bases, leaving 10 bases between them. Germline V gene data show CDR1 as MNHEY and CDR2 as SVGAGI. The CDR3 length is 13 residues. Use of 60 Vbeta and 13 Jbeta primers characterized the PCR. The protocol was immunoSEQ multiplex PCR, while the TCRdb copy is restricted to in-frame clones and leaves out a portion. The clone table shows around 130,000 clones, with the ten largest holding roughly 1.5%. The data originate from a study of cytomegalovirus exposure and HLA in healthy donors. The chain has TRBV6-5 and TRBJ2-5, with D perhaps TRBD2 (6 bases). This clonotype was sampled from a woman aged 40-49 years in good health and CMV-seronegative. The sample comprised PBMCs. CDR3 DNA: TGTGCCAGCAGTTATAGACTAGAGGAGACCCAGTACTTC. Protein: CASSYRLEETQYF.